This TCR beta chain was sequenced for a study of siplizumab effects on memory and regulatory T cells. It was at 37°C and for roughly six days that the mixed lymphocyte reaction cells were cocultured. The study, taken as a whole, reports: Siplizumab caused a significant drop in alloreactive sequences traceable to unstimulated CD4+ memory cells. The study found that mappable alloreactive CD4+ clones averaged about 70% Treg-derived with siplizumab and more than 25% in controls. Neither a naive nor a memory phenotype was assignable to roughly 75-97% of proliferating CD4+ or CD8+ clones.

This clone has just a few counts. Its antigen remains unknown. Profiling relied on immunoSEQ multiplex PCR, and the TCRdb table lists in-frame clones only, not all of them. The sample records some 14,000 clones, 40% to 45% being singletons. Deletions cut 3 bases from V and 4 bases from J, with 12 bases between. The CDR3 loop spans 14 amino acids. CDR1 is MGHDK and CDR2 is SYGVNS in the germline V gene. The sequence derives from a human donor in good health; the cells came from an allogeneic mixed lymphocyte reaction. Some clones in this sample may be carry-over from other donors' samples. The chain recombines TRBV25-1 with TRBJ1-1; D remains unclear. Sequenced input: CFSE-low (dividing) CD4+ T cells sorted from an allogeneic mixed lymphocyte reaction. The CDR3 sequence: CASSDYGRSTEAFF. As DNA, the CDR3 is TGTGCCAGCAGTGACTATGGTAGGTCCACTGAAGCTTTCTTT.